The clone carrying this T cell receptor beta chain came up a few times. The antigen is not known. A UMI-containing oligonucleotide was joined by 3' ligation to the TCR cDNA template. Unsorted total RNA, about 1 to 1000 ng, was DNase treated before reverse transcription. Amplification of ligated cDNA took four PCR rounds with SP2 and nested alpha and beta constant primers. TCRdb re-derived calls from the 5' RACE reads in MiXCR, one entry per CDR3 protein. The table has 55,000 to 65,000 distinct CDR3 sequences, more than 6.5% seen once. This sample is part of a study of naive and memory T cell subsets. Study observations and caveats: Potentially, T cell activation and differentiation skew this RNA-based measurement.

This CDR3 has 13 residues. The ends were cut back, 1 base at V and 3 bases at J, with 6 bases in the middle. The TCR comes from a female donor in good health. This chain links TRBV12-3 or TRBV12-4 with TRBJ2-5; D unresolved. The CDR3 sequence: CASSLGQEETQYF. CDR3 bases: TGTGCCAGCAGTTTAGGGCAGGAAGAGACCCAGTACTTC.